Listed below are T cell receptor beta chains from one sample, sequenced in a study of T cells in Graves' hyperthyroidism and ophthalmopathy. Each CDR3 protein gets one entry after TCRdb re-called the multiplex PCR reads with MiXCR. The data show roughly 300,000 distinct CDR3 sequences, 21% seen once. Source material: blood. The receptors stem from a woman in her fifties or sixties with Graves' hyperthyroidism. Both conserved end residues are part of each CDR3. D genes are given only for firm matches. Size is stated for part of the rows, as once, few or many counts, or as a class when the clone is expanded.

clone_size	v_call	d_call	j_call	cdr3_length	cdr3_nt	cdr3_aa
many	TRBV7-8	NA	TRBJ2-7	12	TGTGCCAGCAGCTTATTACCCTACGAGCAGTACTTC	CASSLLPYEQYF
many	TRBV11-2	TRBD1	TRBJ2-7	15	TGTGCCAGCAGCCGTCCCGGGACAGCCCGCTACGAGCAGTACTTC	CASSRPGTARYEQYF
many	TRBV9	NA	TRBJ2-5	14	TGTGCCAGCAGCGTCGCGCTTTACGGAGGGGCCCAGTACTTC	CASSVALYGGAQYF
few	TRBV19	NA	TRBJ1-5	15	TGTGCCAGTAGTTTTCCAGGGGCTAGCAATCAGCCCCAGCATTTT	CASSFPGASNQPQHF
many	TRBV7-9	NA	TRBJ2-7	12	TGTGCCAGCTTTGGAGGAGCCTACGAGCAGTACTTC	CASFGGAYEQYF
NA	TRBV20-1	TRBD2	TRBJ2-3	13	TGCAGTGCTCGGACTAGCCCCACAGATACGCAGTATTTT	CSARTSPTDTQYF
many	TRBV6-1	TRBD2	TRBJ2-1	18	TGTGCCAGCAGTTACCGTCTTTCTAGCGGGAGCTCCTACAATGAGCAGTTCTTC	CASSYRLSSGSSYNEQFF
many	TRBV20-1	NA	TRBJ2-5	14	TGCAGTGCTAGTAGGCAGGAGCACCAAGAGACCCAGTACTTC	CSASRQEHQETQYF
once	TRBV20-1	TRBD2	TRBJ2-7	19	TGCAGTGCTAGAGGGCTTCCAGGAGCTAGCGGGAGGGCCGCCTACGAGCAGTACTTC	CSARGLPGASGRAAYEQYF
NA	TRBV5-1	TRBD1	TRBJ1-3	17	TGCGCCAGCAGCCCCAATCCGGGACAGGGCTCTGGAAACACCATATATTTT	CASSPNPGQGSGNTIYF
NA	TRBV14	NA	TRBJ2-6	17	TGTGCCAGCAGCCAAGCGCCCCCCGGCTCTGGGGCCAACGTCCTGACTTTC	CASSQAPPGSGANVLTF
many	TRBV28	TRBD2	TRBJ2-3	18	TGTGCCAGCAGTCTCGGACTAGCGGGAGACCCCTACACAGATACGCAGTATTTT	CASSLGLAGDPYTDTQYF
many	TRBV2	TRBD2	TRBJ2-5	14	TGTGCCAGCAGTGAACGGACTAGCGTTGAGACCCAGTACTTC	CASSERTSVETQYF
NA	TRBV20-1	TRBD2	TRBJ2-3	15	TGCAGTGCTAGAGGGCCTAGCGGGGGGGCCCACACGCAGTATTTT	CSARGPSGGAHTQYF
many	TRBV11-3	TRBD1	TRBJ1-1	15	TGTGCCAGCAGCTTAGGGACAGGTCGGGCCACTGAAGCTTTCTTT	CASSLGTGRATEAFF
many	TRBV3-1	TRBD1	TRBJ1-6	16	TGTGCCAGCAGCCAGGGACAGGGGGGCTATAATTCACCCCTCCACTTT	CASSQGQGGYNSPLHF
NA	TRBV7-3	NA	TRBJ2-6	16	TGTGCCAGCAGGGACCGAAGGTACTCTGGGGCCAACGTCCTGACTTTC	CASRDRRYSGANVLTF
many	TRBV11-1	NA	TRBJ2-1	14	TGTGCCAGCAGCCGATCTAGCGATGGCAATGAGCAGTTCTTC	CASSRSSDGNEQFF
NA	TRBV12-3/TRBV12-4	NA	TRBJ1-1	14	TGTGCCAGCAGCATTTCAGCCTCGAACACTGAAGCTTTCTTT	CASSISASNTEAFF
NA	TRBV28	TRBD1	TRBJ1-4	14	TGTGCCAGCAGTTTATCTACAGGGGGTGAAAAACTGTTTTTT	CASSLSTGGEKLFF
NA	TRBV28	TRBD1	TRBJ2-5	19	TGTGCCAGTTCCTCTAGACACAGTGTAGGGGGCGCTGTCAGAGAGACCCAGTACTTC	CASSSRHSVGGAVRETQYF
few	TRBV7-9	TRBD1	TRBJ2-5	16	TGTGCCAGCAGCGTACAACAGGGGTTTAGACAAGAGACCCAGTACTTC	CASSVQQGFRQETQYF
NA	TRBV7-3	NA	TRBJ2-2	15	TGTGCCAGCAGTCAAACCGGGGGGAACACCGGGGAGCTGTTTTTT	CASSQTGGNTGELFF
NA	TRBV29-1	NA	TRBJ2-7	13	TGCAGCGTTTCGATTACAGCTTCCTACGAGCAGTACTTC	CSVSITASYEQYF
many	TRBV11-2	NA	TRBJ2-5	13	TGTGCCAGCAGCTCTAGGCCCGAGGAGACCCAGTACTTC	CASSSRPEETQYF
many	TRBV24-1	TRBD1	TRBJ2-1	14	TGTGCCACCAGTCGGACAGGGGGTGGCAATGAGCAGTTCTTC	CATSRTGGGNEQFF
NA	TRBV28	NA	TRBJ2-5	13	TGTGCCTCAATAGGAGCAGTTTCAGAGACCCAGTACTTC	CASIGAVSETQYF
NA	TRBV11-2	NA	TRBJ2-3	12	TGTGCCAGCAGCTTTGGGGATGATACGCAGTATTTT	CASSFGDDTQYF
NA	TRBV7-8	NA	TRBJ2-3	15	TGTGCCAGCAGCTTAGGGGGGTTACGCACAGATACGCAGTATTTT	CASSLGGLRTDTQYF
NA	TRBV5-1	NA	TRBJ1-1	16	TGCGCCAGCAGGGGTAGGGGGACCAACCACGAGGCTGAAGCTTTCTTT	CASRGRGTNHEAEAFF
NA	TRBV5-1	NA	TRBJ2-7	14	TGCGCCAGCACATCCCCTCGGGACCCCTACGAGCAGTACTTC	CASTSPRDPYEQYF
NA	TRBV12-3/TRBV12-4	TRBD2	TRBJ2-1	16	TGTGCCAGCAGGGGACTAGCGGGAGGGGGCCTCAATGAGCAGTTCTTC	CASRGLAGGGLNEQFF
many	TRBV27	NA	TRBJ2-5	13	TGTGCCAGCAGTTCCCAGCGAGGAGAGACCCAGTACTTC	CASSSQRGETQYF
few	TRBV20-1	TRBD2	TRBJ2-7	15	TGCAGTGCTAGAGAGATAGCGGGGATCGCCTACGAGCAGTACTTC	CSAREIAGIAYEQYF
NA	TRBV6-5	NA	TRBJ1-1	16	TGTGCCAGCAGTTACTCGATTGGGGAGTTCGGCACTGAAGCTTTCTTT	CASSYSIGEFGTEAFF
many	TRBV24-1	NA	TRBJ2-7	15	TGTGCCACCAGTGCCGCAGTGCGGGGAGGCTACGAGCAGTACTTC	CATSAAVRGGYEQYF
many	TRBV28	TRBD2	TRBJ2-7	14	TGTGCCAGCACCCCCCAGCGGGGGCTCTACGAGCAGTACTTC	CASTPQRGLYEQYF
many	TRBV28	NA	TRBJ1-4	14	TGTGCCAGCTTAGGGTCCGCAACTAATGAAAAACTGTTTTTT	CASLGSATNEKLFF
few	TRBV4-2	TRBD1	TRBJ2-2	15	TGTGCCAGCAGCCTCGACAGGGTGGGCACCGGGGAGCTGTTTTTT	CASSLDRVGTGELFF
NA	TRBV24-1	NA	TRBJ2-1	15	TGTGCCACCAGTGGGGGGGGACACCAATACAATGAGCAGTTCTTC	CATSGGGHQYNEQFF
many	TRBV11-2	NA	TRBJ1-1	15	TGTGCCAGCAGCTTATCTAGCTACATGAACACTGAAGCTTTCTTT	CASSLSSYMNTEAFF
few	TRBV20-1	NA	TRBJ1-2	16	TGCAGTGCTAGTAACCCACAGAAGCCGGTCAACCATGGCTACACCTTC	CSASNPQKPVNHGYTF
few	TRBV7-9	NA	TRBJ1-5	14	TGTGCCAGCAGCTTTTCTTACGGGAGTCAGCCCCAGCATTTT	CASSFSYGSQPQHF
NA	TRBV2	TRBD2	TRBJ2-3	16	TGTGCCAGCAGTTTTTCCGGACTAGTCAGCACAGATACGCAGTATTTT	CASSFSGLVSTDTQYF
many	TRBV19	NA	TRBJ1-2	14	TGTGCCAGTAGTCGGGACCGAACTAACTATGGCTACACCTTC	CASSRDRTNYGYTF